Presented here are 14 T cell receptor beta chains from one specimen sequenced in a study of blood T cell repertoires in COVID-19. Profiling relied on immunoSEQ multiplex PCR, and the TCRdb table lists in-frame clones only, not all of them. The sample lists 150,000 to 200,000 clones; approximately 80% were seen once. Sequenced sample: peripheral blood. All receptors derive from a woman aged 65 to 85 with COVID-19, enrolled during active disease.

The chain is built from TRBV19 and TRBJ2-3, with 8 bases that match TRBD1. The CDR3 contains 15 residues. Germline values: CDR1 LNHDA, CDR2 SQIVND (reference sequence). The V gene end was trimmed by 3 bases and the J gene end by 1 base; junction bases not matched to a gene: 3. The CDR3 region has the DNA TGTGCCAGTAGTATCGGACAGGGACGCACAGATACGCAGTATTTT. This translates into CASSIGQGRTDTQYF.

The chain uses TRBV28 and TRBJ2-7; 7 bases match TRBD1. V trimming: 2 bases; J trimming: 0 bases; junction bases outside the gene matches: 4. CDR1 MDHEN and CDR2 SYDVKM come from the germline V gene. The CDR3 is 15 amino acids. CDR3 region: CASSLKGQLSYEQYF. The CDR3, as DNA: TGTGCCAGCAGTTTAAAGGGACAGCTCTCCTACGAGCAGTACTTC.

The gene calls are TRBV9 and TRBJ1-2, with 7 positions matching TRBD1. The germline V gene has CDR1 SGDLS and CDR2 YYNGEE. V gave up 3 bases and J gave up 2 bases; unmatched junction bases: 10. The CDR3 is 16 residues long. Here the CDR3 DNA reads TGTGCCAGCAGCGCTCTCGACAGGGCGATAAACTATGGCTACACCTTC. It specifies CASSALDRAINYGYTF.

In nucleotides, the CDR3 is TGTGCCAGCAGCTTCCAGGGAAGCGGCTACACCTTC. Translation gives CASSFQGSGYTF. The chain is built from TRBV3-1 (or the pseudogene TRBV3-2) and TRBJ1-2; TRBD1 might be the D (5 bases). CDR1 is LGHDT, CDR2 YNNKEL, per germline (reference sequence). The CDR3 has 12 residues. V gave up 5 bases and J gave up 8 bases, with 12 bases separating them.

The rearrangement links TRBV12-3 or TRBV12-4 to TRBJ1-1; 7 bases are shared with TRBD1. The trim removed 6 bases at V and 5 bases at J, leaving 6 bases unmatched. This CDR3 comprises 13 residues. CDR3 bases: TGTGCCAGCAGGAGGACAGGCGGGACTGAAGCTTTCTTT. This sequence encodes CASRRTGGTEAFF.

V gene TRBV7-2 combines with J gene TRBJ1-1, with D possibly being TRBD1 (5 bases). The CDR3 totals 14 residues. Germline-derived CDR1 and CDR2 are SGHTA and FQGNSA. Between the trimmed V and J ends, which lost 5 bases and 6 bases, there was a span of 16 bases. The CDR3 DNA reads TGTGCCAGCAGCCCCTTTAGGGGCGACGCTGAAGCTTTCTTT. It translates to CASSPFRGDAEAFF. The complete variable domain, with remaining parts taken from reference TRBV7-2 and TRBJ1-1, reads GAGVSQSPSNKVTEKGKDVELRCDPISGHTALYWYRQSLGQGLEFLIYFQGNSAPDKSGLPSDRFSAERTGGSVSTLTIQRTQQEDSAVYLCASSPFRGDAEAFFGQGTRLTVV.

This clone was seen a handful of times. The chain is built from TRBV5-5 and TRBJ1-6, with D possibly TRBD1 on 5 matching bases. The V end was cut by 0 bases, the J end by 10 bases, with 8 bases between. Germline CDR1 and CDR2: SGHKS and YYEKEE (reference sequence). The CDR3 has 13 amino acids. In DNA, the CDR3 is TGTGCCAGCAGCTTGGCGGGGGGATCACCCCTCCACTTT. Its translation is CASSLAGGSPLHF. The entire variable domain, with the rest obtained from reference TRBV5-5 and TRBJ1-6, is as follows: DAGVTQSPTHLIKTRGQQVTLRCSPISGHKSVSWYQQVLGQGPQFIFQYYEKEERGRGNFPDRFSARQFPNYSSELNVNALLLGDSALYLCASSLAGGSPLHFGNGTRLTVT.

The chain carries TRBV18 and TRBJ2-5; D is unresolved. Germline CDR1 is KGHSH and CDR2 is LQKENI. V gave up 2 bases and J gave up 1 base, with 5 bases separating them. This CDR3 has 13 residues. The DNA for the CDR3 is TGTGCCAGCTCACCAAACAGCCAAGAGACCCAGTACTTC. Its protein product is CASSPNSQETQYF. The full variable domain, in which reference TRBV18 and TRBJ2-5 provide the parts outside the CDR3, is NAGVMQNPRHLVRRRGQEARLRCSPMKGHSHVYWYRQLPEEGLKFMVYLQKENIIDESGMPKERFSAEFPKEGPSILRIQQVVRGDSAAYFCASSPNSQETQYFGPGTRLLVL.

This sequence joins TRBV29-1 and TRBJ1-2; no definite D call. This CDR3 is built from 12 residues. Germline values: CDR1 SQVTM, CDR2 ANQGSEA. V gave up 0 bases and J gave up 4 bases, with 6 bases separating them. CDR3 loop: CSVEDSGYGYTF. CDR3 sequence (DNA): TGCAGCGTTGAAGACAGCGGCTATGGCTACACCTTC.

Turning to this clone: The sample carries other DNA sequences with the same CDR3. This chain connects TRBV12-3 or TRBV12-4 to TRBJ1-1; D may be TRBD1 (5 bases). Trimming cost V 1 base and J 5 bases, with 8 bases left between them. This CDR3 contains 13 residues. Written as DNA, the CDR3 is TGTGCCAGCAGTTTAGGGGGGGGAACTGAAGCTTTCTTT. Its protein is CASSLGGGTEAFF.

This chain connects TRBV7-2 to TRBJ1-1; no definite D call. The CDR3 has 13 amino acids. Germline V lookup: CDR1 SGHTA, CDR2 FQGNSA. Trimming took 6 bases from V and 0 from J, leaving 8 bases between them. In DNA, the CDR3 is TGTGCCAGCAGACCTAGGCTGAACACTGAAGCTTTCTTT. Its translation: CASRPRLNTEAFF. Supplemented by reference TRBV7-2 and TRBJ1-1, the full variable domain reads GAGVSQSPSNKVTEKGKDVELRCDPISGHTALYWYRQSLGQGLEFLIYFQGNSAPDKSGLPSDRFSAERTGGSVSTLTIQRTQQEDSAVYLCASRPRLNTEAFFGQGTRLTVV.

This clone was recorded a few times. The V gene is TRBV7-3, the J gene TRBJ2-1; 8 bases are shared with TRBD2. The CDR3 is 15 residues long. Trimming at V came to 0 bases and at J to 5 bases, leaving 3 bases not matched to a gene. The germline gives CDR1 SGHTA, CDR2 FQGTGA. CDR3 sequence (DNA): TGTGCCAGCAGCTTAACGCCGGGAGGGAACAATGAGCAGTTCTTC. It translates to CASSLTPGGNNEQFF.

The chain employs TRBV12-5 and TRBJ2-2, with D perhaps TRBD2 (5 bases). The CDR3 has 12 amino acids. V gave up 7 bases and J gave up 5 bases, with 8 bases separating them. CDR1 is LGHNT, CDR2 FRNRAP, per germline. This CDR3 is CASVSGTGELFF. The CDR3 nucleotides are TGTGCTAGTGTGTCGGGAACCGGGGAGCTGTTTTTT.

V and J are TRBV2 and TRBJ2-4, with a tentative D call TRBD2 (7 bases). CDR3 size: 13 residues. V lost 10 bases and J 8 bases, leaving 18 bases between the germline ends. Germline CDR1 and CDR2: SNHLY and FYNNEI. CDR3 in amino acids: CATQGRGGYIQYF. The CDR3 DNA reads TGTGCCACCCAGGGAAGGGGGGGGTACATTCAGTACTTC.